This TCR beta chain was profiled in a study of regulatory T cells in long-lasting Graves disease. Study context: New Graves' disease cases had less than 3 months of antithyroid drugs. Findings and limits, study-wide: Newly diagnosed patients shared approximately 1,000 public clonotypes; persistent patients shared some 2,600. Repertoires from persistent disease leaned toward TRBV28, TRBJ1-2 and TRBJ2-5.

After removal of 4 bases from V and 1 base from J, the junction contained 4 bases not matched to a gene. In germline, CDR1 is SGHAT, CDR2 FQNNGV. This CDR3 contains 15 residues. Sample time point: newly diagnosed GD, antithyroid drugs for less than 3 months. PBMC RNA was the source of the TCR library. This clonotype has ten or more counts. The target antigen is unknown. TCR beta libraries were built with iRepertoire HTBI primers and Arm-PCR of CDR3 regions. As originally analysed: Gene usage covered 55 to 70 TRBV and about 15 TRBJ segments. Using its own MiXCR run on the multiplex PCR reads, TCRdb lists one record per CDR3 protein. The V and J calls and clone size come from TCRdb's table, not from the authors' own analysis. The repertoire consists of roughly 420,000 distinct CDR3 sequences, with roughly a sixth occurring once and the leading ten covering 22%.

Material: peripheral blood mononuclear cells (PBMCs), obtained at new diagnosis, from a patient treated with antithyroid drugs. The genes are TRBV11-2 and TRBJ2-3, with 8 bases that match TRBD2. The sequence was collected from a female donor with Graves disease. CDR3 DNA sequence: TGTGCCAGCAGCTCGACGCGGGGGGGCACAGATACGCAGTATTTT. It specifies CASSSTRGGTDTQYF.